Given below is one T cell receptor beta chain in context. What it recognizes is unknown. The CDR3 runs to 15 residues. Per the germline V gene, CDR1 is SGHRS and CDR2 is YFSETQ. V dropped 0 bases and J dropped 2; count of bases not matched to a gene: 2. Some clones are missing from TCRdb's copy, which holds only in-frame ones; the method was immunoSEQ multiplex PCR. Among 70,000 to 100,000 clones listed, approximately 90% were seen once. No infections or other immune events were documented during collection. The sample belongs to a study of identifying expanded T cells in peripheral blood. General study findings and limits: Two-week clone count variance significantly increased as total template count grew. Around 1.2 clones differed between technical replicates, versus around 15 and 19 over time.

The chain combines TRBV5-1 with TRBJ2-1, with 7 bases that match TRBD2. Sequencing was carried out using blood. The TCR comes from a person between 18 and 70 years old in good health. CDR3 region: CASSLVAGAYNEQFF. The CDR3 DNA is TGCGCCAGCAGCTTGGTTGCGGGGGCCTACAATGAGCAGTTCTTC.